The present T cell receptor beta chain was sequenced within a study of beta chain features in type 1 diabetes (dated by TCRdb to about 2018). Concerning the study at large: No differences in mean age, gender distribution, total cell number or subset yield were found between patients and healthy donors. Regulatory and stem cell-like memory subsets were obtained from only 8 patients and roughly eight healthy donors, while naive and central memory subsets were obtained from all 30 or so donors. A total of roughly 99,000,000 sorted cells were examined across all samples, and the number of cells per subset was strongly correlated with RNA yield. In the study, TCRB repertoires of sorted circulating CD4+ T cell subsets from recently diagnosed type 1 diabetes patients were compared with those of matched healthy donors. What the work shows at the level of the full study, not this receptor alone: In all four CD4+ subsets, TCRB CDR3 length was moderately but significantly shorter in type 1 diabetes patients. The naive, central memory and regulatory TCRB repertoires appeared to resemble one another more closely among patients than among healthy donors. PCR might favor shorter templates, but patient and control samples were amplified and corrected together, so any skew would affect both groups equally. At VDJ recombination sites, patients with type 1 diabetes made fewer insertions and deleted more nucleotides, a pattern implying thymic rearrangement abnormalities. HLA sub-analyses involved small numbers of individuals, so any influence of HLA type on TCRB rearrangement remained unresolved. Because cDNA was sequenced instead of genomic DNA, activated cells with high expression could be over-represented, although the groups did not differ in activation or CD3 levels.

From each donor, a single peripheral blood sample of about 100 mL on average was drawn into heparinised tubes. Naive, central memory, regulatory and stem cell-like memory CD4+ T cells were sorted on a BD FACSAria II using a panel including CD45RO, CCR7, CD25, CD127, CD95 and CD27. All sorted populations exceeded 95% purity. PBMCs were isolated right away by Lymphoprep density gradient centrifugation and were stained directly, without culture. To minimize batch effects, samples were stained and sorted in pairs, one healthy donor with one patient per experiment. The CDR3 spans 15 residues, from the cysteine through the phenylalanine. Kept here is only the CDR3 DNA, which spans 45 bases and is read in frame from base 1. CDR1 SGHTA and CDR2 FQGNSA were looked up in the germline V gene. Trimming takes 5 bases off V and 1 base off J; junction bases not matched to a gene: 7. In this sample, this clone turned up a few times. It lacks a known antigen. Base qualities were left out, and no much larger clone turns up one base away.

The entire isolated RNA was reverse transcribed using the High Capacity cDNA Reverse Transcription Kit, and thus expressed TCRB transcripts were sequenced. Naive, central memory and regulatory T cell samples underwent deep immunoSEQ sequencing, averaging approximately 3.5 million total reads per sample. Sorted cells were lysed in RLT buffer and RNA was extracted with DNase-treated RNeasy Micro or Mini kits, depending on cell number. Each cell subset was processed separately to prevent cross-contamination, with patient and healthy donor samples processed together. Using the immunoSEQ multiplex PCR, TCRB sequences were amplified from cDNA into 87-bp fragments spanning the CDR3 region. The amplicons were sequenced using the Illumina HiSeq platform. In the source study's methods: PCR bias was computationally corrected using synthetic template baselines, reads within Hamming distance 2 were collapsed, and singletons that could not be merged were discarded. Reads were aligned against IMGT to assign V, D and J genes, CDR3 length and insertions or deletions at six rearrangement sites. Within each subset, clonotype counts were normalized to the number of sorted cells before true diversity and Gini coefficients were calculated with the tcR R package. The overlap coefficient, calculated on TCRB nucleotide sequences, was used to quantify repertoire sharing. TCRdb mirrors the immuneACCESS table, restricted to in-frame sequences. Some clones are absent from its copies; in checked studies, under half trace to an unresolved V gene, and the reason for the others is unknown. Clone size and V and J calls were adopted from that table, with D and trimming inferred from the DNA. Recorded for this sample are about 240,000 clones; about 30% of them occurred a single time. The ten top clones hold roughly 4.1% of the sample.

The sequence came from a man aged 25-45 years in good health. Input material: central memory CD4+ T cells from blood. Recombination joined TRBV7-2 with TRBJ2-5, and TRBD2 matches 7 of the central bases. The DNA is TGTGCCAGCAGCCCCATTAGCGGGTCCCAAGAGACCCAGTACTTC. This is translated as CASSPISGSQETQYF.